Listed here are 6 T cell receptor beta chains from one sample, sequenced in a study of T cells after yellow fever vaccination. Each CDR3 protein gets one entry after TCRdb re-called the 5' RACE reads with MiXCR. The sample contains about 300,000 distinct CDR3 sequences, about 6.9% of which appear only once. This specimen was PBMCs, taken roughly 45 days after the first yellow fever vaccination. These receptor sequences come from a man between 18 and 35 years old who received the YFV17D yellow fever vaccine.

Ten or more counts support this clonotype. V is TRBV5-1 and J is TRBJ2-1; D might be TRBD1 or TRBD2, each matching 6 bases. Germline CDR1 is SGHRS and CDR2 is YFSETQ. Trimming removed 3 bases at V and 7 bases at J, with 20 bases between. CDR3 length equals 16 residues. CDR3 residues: CASSSQGGGRSNEQFF. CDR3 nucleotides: TGCGCCAGCAGCTCTCAAGGAGGGGGGCGATCAAATGAGCAGTTCTTC.

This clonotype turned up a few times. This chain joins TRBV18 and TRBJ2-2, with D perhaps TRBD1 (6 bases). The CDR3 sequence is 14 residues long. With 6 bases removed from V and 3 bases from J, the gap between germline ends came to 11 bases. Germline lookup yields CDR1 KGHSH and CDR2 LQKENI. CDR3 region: CASSLDRHTGELFF. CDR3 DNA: TGTGCCAGCTCTCTGGACAGACACACCGGGGAGCTGTTTTTT.

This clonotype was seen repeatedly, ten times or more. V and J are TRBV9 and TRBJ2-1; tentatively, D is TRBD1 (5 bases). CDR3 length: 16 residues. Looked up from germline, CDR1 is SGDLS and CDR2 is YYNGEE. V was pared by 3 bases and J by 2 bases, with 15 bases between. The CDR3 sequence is CASSAVKGVTYNEQFF. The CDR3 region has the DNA TGTGCCAGCAGCGCCGTAAAAGGGGTAACCTACAATGAGCAGTTCTTC. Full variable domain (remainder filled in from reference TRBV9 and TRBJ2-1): DSGVTQTPKHLITATGQRVTLRCSPRSGDLSVYWYQQSLDQGLQFLIQYYNGEERAKGNILERFSAQQFPDLHSELNLSSLELGDSALYFCASSAVKGVTYNEQFFGPGTRLTVL.

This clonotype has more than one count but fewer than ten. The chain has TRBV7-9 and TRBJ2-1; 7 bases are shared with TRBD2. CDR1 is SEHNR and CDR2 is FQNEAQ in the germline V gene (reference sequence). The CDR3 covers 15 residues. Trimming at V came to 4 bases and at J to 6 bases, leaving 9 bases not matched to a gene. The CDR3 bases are TGTGCCAGCAGCTCCCCAGCGGGGAGGGGCAATGAGCAGTTCTTC. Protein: CASSSPAGRGNEQFF.

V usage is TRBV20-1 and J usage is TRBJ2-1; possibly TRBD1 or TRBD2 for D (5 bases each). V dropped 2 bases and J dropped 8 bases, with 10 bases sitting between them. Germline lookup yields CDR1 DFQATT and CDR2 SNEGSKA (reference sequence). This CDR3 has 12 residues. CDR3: CSARLGDYEQFF. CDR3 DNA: TGCAGTGCTAGACTGGGGGATTATGAGCAGTTCTTC.

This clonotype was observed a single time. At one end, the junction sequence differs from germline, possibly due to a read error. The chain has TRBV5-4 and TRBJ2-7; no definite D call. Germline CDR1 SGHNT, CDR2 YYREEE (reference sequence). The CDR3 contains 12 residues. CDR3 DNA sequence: TGTGCCAGCAGCTTGGGTGTAAGGGATTGGAACTTC. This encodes CASSLGVRDWNF.